Listed here are 20 T cell receptor beta chains from one sample, sequenced in a study of shared clonotypes between healthy human individuals. Sequenced by immunoSEQ multiplex PCR; TCRdb stores in-frame clones only, minus some. The sample includes roughly 490,000 clones, 60% to 85% seen only once; the top ten take 13%. The sequencing sample was made of PBMCs. All receptors derive from a woman between 35 and 50 years old in good health. Some clones in this sample may be carry-over from other donors' samples.

In this sample, this clone turned up once. J is TRBJ1-5 and V is TRBV27, with 7 bases aligning to TRBD1. The CDR3 totals 16 residues. The germline V gene has CDR1 MNHEY and CDR2 SMNVEV (reference sequence). The V gene end was trimmed by 5 bases and the J gene end by 1 base; junction bases not matched to a gene: 8. The CDR3 protein is CASSPLQGLSNQPQHF. CDR3 coding DNA: TGTGCCAGCAGTCCATTACAGGGGTTGAGCAATCAGCCCCAGCATTTT.

This chain links TRBV29-1 with TRBJ2-5; tentative D call: TRBD1 (6 bases). V was trimmed by 7 bases and J by 5 bases, leaving 20 bases between them. The CDR3 extends over 14 amino acids. The germline CDR1 and CDR2 sequences are SQVTM and ANQGSEA. CDR3 sequence (DNA): TGCAGCGCCACCCCCGGGACACTCTCGGAGACCCAGTACTTC. Amino acid sequence: CSATPGTLSETQYF.

The V call is TRBV5-1, the J call TRBJ1-4, with no clear D. The germline V gene encodes CDR1 SGHRS and CDR2 YFSETQ. This CDR3 is 16 amino acids long. V gave up 1 base and J gave up 0 bases, with 10 bases separating them. As DNA, the CDR3 is TGCGCCAGCAGCTTGAGTATCGGGGCAACTAATGAAAAACTGTTTTTT. It is translated as CASSLSIGATNEKLFF.

The chain recombines TRBV7-2 with TRBJ2-5; TRBD2 aligns across 11 bases. CDR1 SGHTA and CDR2 FQGNSA come from the germline V gene. V gave up 5 bases and J gave up 4 bases; unmatched junction bases: 9. The length of the CDR3 is 16 residues. This CDR3 is CASSPLRLAGSETQYF. As DNA, the CDR3 is TGTGCCAGCAGCCCCCTCCGACTAGCGGGATCAGAGACCCAGTACTTC. The full variable domain, with the rest looked up from reference TRBV7-2 and TRBJ2-5, is GAGVSQSPSNKVTEKGKDVELRCDPISGHTALYWYRQSLGQGLEFLIYFQGNSAPDKSGLPSDRFSAERTGGSVSTLTIQRTQQEDSAVYLCASSPLRLAGSETQYFGPGTRLLVL.

On this clone itself: Since a much larger clone is just one base distant, this may be a read error. The gene calls are TRBV5-4 and TRBJ2-7; the match to TRBD2 covers 8 bases. The trim removed 0 bases at V and 3 bases at J, leaving 2 bases unmatched. CDR1 and CDR2 (germline): SGHNT, YYREEE (reference sequence). CDR3 length: 14 amino acids. Here the CDR3 reads CASSLASGSYEQYF. CDR3 coding DNA: TGTGCCAGCAGCTTGGCCAGCGGGAGCTACGAGCAGTACTTC.

About this clone: Since a much larger clone is just one base distant, this may be a read error. Within the sample, other DNA sequences also encode this same CDR3. The chain is built from TRBV5-4 and TRBJ2-2; either TRBD1 or TRBD2 may fit D (5 bases each). Trimming took off 0 bases at V and 11 bases at J, with 11 bases between the two ends. The CDR3 spans 13 residues. Per the germline V gene, CDR1 is SGHNT and CDR2 is YYREEE (reference sequence). CDR3 loop: CASSLGGFGELFF. The CDR3 DNA sequence: TGTGCCAGCAGCTTGGGGGGGTTCGGTGAGCTGTTTTTT.

About this clone: An end of the junction does not agree with germline; a read error may underlie this. The V and J genes are TRBV12-5 and TRBJ2-3; D is perhaps TRBD1 (6 bases). CDR3 size: 15 residues. Germline CDR1 is LGHNT and CDR2 is FRNRAP. The CDR3 DNA reads as TGTGCTAGTGGTAACTTACAGGGATTCACATATACGCAGTATTTT. Its translation: CASGNLQGFTYTQYF.

This chain links TRBV18 with TRBJ2-7; 11 bases are shared with TRBD2. V dropped 0 bases and J dropped 2; count of bases not matched to a gene: 3. The CDR3 is 16 residues long. Germline CDR1 KGHSH, CDR2 LQKENI. CDR3 in DNA: TGTGCCAGCTCACCACCAACTAGCGGGAGTCCCTACGAGCAGTACTTC. It specifies CASSPPTSGSPYEQYF. The full variable domain, rest sourced from reference TRBV18 and TRBJ2-7, is NAGVMQNPRHLVRRRGQEARLRCSPMKGHSHVYWYRQLPEEGLKFMVYLQKENIIDESGMPKERFSAEFPKEGPSILRIQQVVRGDSAAYFCASSPPTSGSPYEQYFGPGTRLTVT.

This chain joins TRBV15 and TRBJ2-4; TRBD2 aligns across 11 bases. This CDR3 is 17 amino acids long. The trim removed 1 base at V and 1 base at J, leaving 3 bases unmatched. The germline gives CDR1 LNHNV, CDR2 YYDKDF (reference sequence). The CDR3 here is CATSRVAGGFAKNIQYF. The CDR3 nucleotides read TGTGCCACCAGCAGAGTAGCGGGAGGGTTTGCCAAAAACATTCAGTACTTC.

The V and J genes are TRBV15 and TRBJ1-5; possible D gene TRBD1, 5 bases. Germline V lookup: CDR1 LNHNV, CDR2 YYDKDF (reference sequence). This CDR3 is built from 14 residues. Trimming left V 1 base short and J 7 bases short, with 11 bases between. As DNA, the CDR3 is TGTGCCACCAGCAGAGTAACAGGCGGGCAGCCCCAGCATTTT. This codes for CATSRVTGGQPQHF. Drawing the rest from reference TRBV15 and TRBJ1-5, the complete variable domain is DAMVIQNPRYQVTQFGKPVTLSCSQTLNHNVMYWYQQKSSQAPKLLFHYYDKDFNNEADTPDNFQSRRPNTSFCFLDIRSPGLGDTAMYLCATSRVTGGQPQHFGDGTRLSIL.

The chain employs TRBV7-2 and TRBJ2-1; 14 positions match TRBD2. This CDR3 region has 15 residues. Germline V lookup: CDR1 SGHTA, CDR2 FQGNSA. V lost 0 bases and J lost 13; bases outside the gene matches: 5. The CDR3: CASSLAGLAGADQFF. The CDR3 nucleotides are TGTGCCAGCAGCTTAGCGGGACTAGCGGGAGCAGATCAGTTCTTC.

This chain links TRBV2 with TRBJ1-2, with D unclear. CDR1 is SNHLY, CDR2 FYNNEI, per germline. The CDR3 length is 15 residues. V lost 6 bases and J lost 6, with 20 bases in between. In DNA, the CDR3 is TGTGCCAGCAGAAAGCTTGACGCGGAGTCTCATGGCTACACCTTC. The encoded protein is CASRKLDAESHGYTF.

Points on this clone: At the DNA level, this CDR3 is encoded by other sequences in the same sample as well. CDR3 coding DNA: TGTGCCAGCAGCGAGAATATTTACAATGAGCAGTTCTTC. This sequence encodes CASSENIYNEQFF. The chain recombines TRBV6-1 with TRBJ2-1; the D is unclear. Per the germline V gene, CDR1 is MNHNS and CDR2 is SASEGT. CDR3 length: 13 amino acids. The ends were cut back, 6 bases at V and 4 bases at J, with 10 bases in the middle.

Regarding this clone: Distinct nucleotide sequences in the sample also encode this CDR3. The rearrangement joins TRBV18 to TRBJ1-1; no clear D gene. CDR3 size: 13 residues. The germline V gene encodes CDR1 KGHSH and CDR2 LQKENI. Trimming took off 2 bases at V and 2 bases at J, with 6 bases between the two ends. CDR3 in amino acids: CASSPGLNTEAFF. The CDR3 nucleotides are TGTGCCAGCTCACCAGGACTAAACACTGAAGCTTTCTTT.

CDR3 sequence: CASSSLRSGIYEQYF. CDR3 nucleotides: TGTGCCAGCAGTAGCTTGCGTTCAGGGATCTACGAGCAGTACTTC. This chain uses TRBV5-4 with TRBJ2-7; D is possibly TRBD1 (5 bases). The CDR3 consists of 15 residues. Between the trimmed V and J ends, which lost 5 bases and 3 bases, there was a span of 18 bases. The germline V gene has CDR1 SGHNT and CDR2 YYREEE (reference sequence).

On this clone: This is likely an artifact of a read error, given a far larger clone one base away. The same CDR3 can be traced to other DNA sequences in this sample. The chain carries TRBV29-1 and TRBJ1-2, with D possibly TRBD1 on 5 matching bases. Germline values: CDR1 SQVTM, CDR2 ANQGSEA. With 0 bases removed from V and 8 bases from J, the gap between germline ends came to 10 bases. The CDR3 length is 12 residues. The CDR3 DNA reads as TGCAGCGTTGAAGATCAAGGGGTCGGCTACACCTTC. Amino acid sequence: CSVEDQGVGYTF.

J is TRBJ1-2 and V is TRBV2, with D tentatively TRBD1 (6 bases). V lost 2 bases to trimming and J lost 4 bases, with 14 bases between them. The V gene's germline CDR1 is SNHLY and CDR2 FYNNEI. This CDR3 is built from 15 residues. CDR3 sequence reads: CASSEIWTASYGYTF. CDR3 coding DNA: TGTGCCAGCAGTGAAATTTGGACAGCTAGCTATGGCTACACCTTC. Full variable domain (rest looked up from reference TRBV2 and TRBJ1-2): EPEVTQTPSHQVTQMGQEVILRCVPISNHLYFYWYRQILGQKVEFLVSFYNNEISEKSEIFDDQFSVERPDGSNFTLKIRSTKLEDSAMYFCASSEIWTASYGYTFGSGTRLTVV.

The V and J genes are TRBV19 and TRBJ2-7; 14 bases align to TRBD2. Germline V gives CDR1 LNHDA, CDR2 SQIVND (reference sequence). CDR3 length: 16 amino acids. Trimming cost V 5 bases and J 6 bases; bases outside gene matches: 9. DNA for the CDR3: TGTGCCAGTAGTGTGGGACTAGCGGGAGCGAAAGGCGAGCAGTACTTC. It encodes CASSVGLAGAKGEQYF.

The table lists this clone with a few counts. The sample carries other DNA sequences with the same CDR3. The chain has TRBV6-1 and TRBJ1-2, with D hard to call. Germline loops: CDR1 MNHNS, CDR2 SASEGT. The CDR3 is 13 amino acids. V lost 0 bases and J lost 8, with 10 bases in between. In nucleotides, the CDR3 is TGTGCCAGCAGTGAAGCGCTTTTGGGGGGCTACACCTTC. This sequence encodes CASSEALLGGYTF.

The rearrangement uses TRBV7-8 and TRBJ2-7, with D uncertain. Trimming took 1 base from V and 9 from J, leaving 13 bases between them. This CDR3 comprises 13 residues. Germline V lookup: CDR1 SGHVS, CDR2 FQNEAQ. CDR3 sequence: CASSLESSLRQYF. CDR3 sequence (DNA): TGTGCCAGCAGCTTAGAGAGTTCGCTGAGGCAGTACTTC.